The entry below describes one T cell receptor (beta chain). The sample belongs to a study of blood T cells in healthy people across ages. Primed by a sample-barcoded 5' primer and a J-beta primer mix, a second PCR proceeded for about 6 to 11 cycles. MiXCR was run by TCRdb on the 5' RACE reads, yielding one entry per CDR3 protein. The sample records about 780,000 distinct CDR3 sequences, more than 35% being singletons. The authors extracted at least 5 micrograms of total RNA per sample. V lost 1 base, J lost 13 bases, and 11 bases stayed unmatched. There are 16 residues in the CDR3. The chain has TRBV12-3 or TRBV12-4 and TRBJ2-4; 12 nucleotides agree with TRBD1. The source of this sequence is a man older than 75 in good health. The sequencing sample was made of blood. The DNA of the CDR3 is TGTGCCAGCAGTTTAGTCGGGACAGGGGGCATCAATGAGCAGTACTTC. Protein sequence: CASSLVGTGGINEQYF.